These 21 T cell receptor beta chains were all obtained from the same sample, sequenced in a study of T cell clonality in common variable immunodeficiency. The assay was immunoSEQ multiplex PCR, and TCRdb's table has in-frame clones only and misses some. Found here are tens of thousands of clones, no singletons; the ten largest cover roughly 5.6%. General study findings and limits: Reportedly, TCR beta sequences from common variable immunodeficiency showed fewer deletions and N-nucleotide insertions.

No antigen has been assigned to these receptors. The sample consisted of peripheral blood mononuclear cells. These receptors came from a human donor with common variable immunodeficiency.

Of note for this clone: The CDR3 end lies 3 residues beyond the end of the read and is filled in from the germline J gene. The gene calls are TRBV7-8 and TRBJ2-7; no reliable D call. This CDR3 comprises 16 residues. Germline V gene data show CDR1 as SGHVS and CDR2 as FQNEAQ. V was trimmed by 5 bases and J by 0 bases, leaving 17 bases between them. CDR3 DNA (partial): TGTGCCAGCAGCCCTACCCGTCGGTACAGCTCCTACGAG. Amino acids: CASSPTRRYSSYE. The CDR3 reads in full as CASSPTRRYSSYEQYF.

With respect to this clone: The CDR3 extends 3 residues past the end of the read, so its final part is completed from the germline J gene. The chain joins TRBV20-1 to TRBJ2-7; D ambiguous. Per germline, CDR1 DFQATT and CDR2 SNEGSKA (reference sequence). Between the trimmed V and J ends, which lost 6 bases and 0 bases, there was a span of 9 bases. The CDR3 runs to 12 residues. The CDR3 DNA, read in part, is TGCAGTGCCCGAGGCAGCTCCTACGAG. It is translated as CSARGSSYE. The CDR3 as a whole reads CSARGSSYEQYF.

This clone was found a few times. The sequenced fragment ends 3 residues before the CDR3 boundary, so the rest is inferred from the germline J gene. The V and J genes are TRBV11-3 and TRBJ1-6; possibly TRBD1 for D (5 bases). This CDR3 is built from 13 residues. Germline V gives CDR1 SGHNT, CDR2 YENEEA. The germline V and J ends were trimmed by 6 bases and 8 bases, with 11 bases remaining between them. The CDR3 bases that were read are TGTGCCAGCAGGGGGCAATACGATTCACCC. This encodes CASRGQYDSP. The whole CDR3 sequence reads CASRGQYDSPLHF.

This chain's CDR3 is CASEASGNTIYF. CDR3 DNA, as far as it was read: TGTGCCAGTGAGGCATCTGGAAACACC. The chain is built from TRBV19 and TRBJ1-3, with unresolved D. The read finishes 3 residues shy of the CDR3 end, and the germline J gene is used to complete it. The CDR3 runs 12 residues. Germline CDR1 reads LNHDA; CDR2 reads SQIVND (reference sequence). Trimming took 8 bases from V and 1 from J, leaving 6 bases between them.

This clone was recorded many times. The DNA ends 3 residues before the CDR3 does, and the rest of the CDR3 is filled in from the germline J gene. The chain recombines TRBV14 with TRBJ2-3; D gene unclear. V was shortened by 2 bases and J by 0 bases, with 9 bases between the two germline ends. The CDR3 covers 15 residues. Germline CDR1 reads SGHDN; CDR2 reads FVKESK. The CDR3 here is CASSQQQVSTDTQYF. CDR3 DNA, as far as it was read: TGTGCCAGCAGCCAACAGCAGGTTAGCACAGATACG.

CDR3 protein: CASSLAADSRPQHF. Partial CDR3 DNA: TGTGCCAGCAGCTTAGCGGCAGACTCTCGGCCC. V is TRBV7-9 and J is TRBJ1-5; no clear D gene. The sequenced fragment ends 3 residues before the CDR3 boundary, so the rest is inferred from the germline J gene. V lost 0 bases, J lost 9 bases, and 12 bases lay in between. The CDR3 is 14 residues long. CDR1 and CDR2 (germline): SEHNR, FQNEAQ (reference sequence).

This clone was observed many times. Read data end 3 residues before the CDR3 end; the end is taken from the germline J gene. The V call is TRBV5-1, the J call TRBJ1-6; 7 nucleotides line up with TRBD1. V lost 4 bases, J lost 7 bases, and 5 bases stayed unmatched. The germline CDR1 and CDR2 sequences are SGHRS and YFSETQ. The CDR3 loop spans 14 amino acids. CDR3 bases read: TGCGCCAGCAGCCCCCAGACAGGGAATTCACCC. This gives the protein CASSPQTGNSP. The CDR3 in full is CASSPQTGNSPLHF.

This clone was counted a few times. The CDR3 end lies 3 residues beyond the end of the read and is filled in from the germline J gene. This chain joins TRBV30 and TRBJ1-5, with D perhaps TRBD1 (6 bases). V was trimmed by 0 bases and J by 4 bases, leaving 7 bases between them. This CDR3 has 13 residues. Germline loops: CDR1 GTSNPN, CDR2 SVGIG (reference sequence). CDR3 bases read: TGTGCCTGGAGTGTTACAGGGAATCAGCCC. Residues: CAWSVTGNQP. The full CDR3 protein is CAWSVTGNQPQHF.

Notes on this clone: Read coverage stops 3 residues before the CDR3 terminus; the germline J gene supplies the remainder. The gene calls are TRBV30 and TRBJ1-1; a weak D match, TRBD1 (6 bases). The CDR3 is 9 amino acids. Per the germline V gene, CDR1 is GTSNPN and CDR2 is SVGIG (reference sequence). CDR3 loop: CASGQSAFF. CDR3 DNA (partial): TGTGCCTCCGGACAGTCG.

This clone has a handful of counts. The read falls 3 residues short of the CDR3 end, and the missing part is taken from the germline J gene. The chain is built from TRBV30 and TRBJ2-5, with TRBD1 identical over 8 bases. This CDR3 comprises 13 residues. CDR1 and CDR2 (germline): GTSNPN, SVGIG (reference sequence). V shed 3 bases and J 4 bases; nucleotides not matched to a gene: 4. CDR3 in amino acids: CAWRARGLETQYF. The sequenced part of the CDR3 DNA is TGTGCCTGGAGGGCCAGGGGGCTAGAGACC.

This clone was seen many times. CDR3 region: CASSPPVVGGAYNEQFF. The DNA read from the CDR3 is TGTGCCAGCTCACCACCCGTTGTGGGGGGGGCATACAATGAG. This chain uses TRBV18 with TRBJ2-1; D may be TRBD2 (7 bases). From the germline J gene comes the end of the CDR3, since the read stops 3 residues before it. The CDR3 extends over 17 amino acids. V was trimmed by 0 bases and J by 4 bases, leaving 16 bases between them. Germline CDR1 and CDR2: KGHSH and LQKENI.

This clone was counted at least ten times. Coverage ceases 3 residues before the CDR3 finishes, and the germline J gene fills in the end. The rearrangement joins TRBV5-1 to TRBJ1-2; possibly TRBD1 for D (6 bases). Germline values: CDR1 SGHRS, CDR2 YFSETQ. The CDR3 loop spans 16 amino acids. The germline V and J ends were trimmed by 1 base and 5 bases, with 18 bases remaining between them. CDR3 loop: CASSLSSGQKLYGYTF. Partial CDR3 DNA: TGCGCCAGCAGCTTGTCGTCCGGACAGAAACTATATGGC.

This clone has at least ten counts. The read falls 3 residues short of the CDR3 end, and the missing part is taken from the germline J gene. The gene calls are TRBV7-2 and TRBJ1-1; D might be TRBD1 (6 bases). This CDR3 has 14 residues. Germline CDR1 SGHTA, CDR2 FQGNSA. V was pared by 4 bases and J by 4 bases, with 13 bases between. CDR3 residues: CASSSYYRATEAFF. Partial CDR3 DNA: TGTGCCAGCAGCTCATATTACAGGGCCACTGAA.

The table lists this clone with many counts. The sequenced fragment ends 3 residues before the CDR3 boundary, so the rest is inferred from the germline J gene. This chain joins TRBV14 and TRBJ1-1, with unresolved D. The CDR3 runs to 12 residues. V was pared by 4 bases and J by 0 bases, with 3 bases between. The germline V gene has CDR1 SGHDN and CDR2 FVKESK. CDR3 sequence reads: CASSPMNTEAFF. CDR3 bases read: TGTGCCAGCAGCCCTATGAACACTGAA.

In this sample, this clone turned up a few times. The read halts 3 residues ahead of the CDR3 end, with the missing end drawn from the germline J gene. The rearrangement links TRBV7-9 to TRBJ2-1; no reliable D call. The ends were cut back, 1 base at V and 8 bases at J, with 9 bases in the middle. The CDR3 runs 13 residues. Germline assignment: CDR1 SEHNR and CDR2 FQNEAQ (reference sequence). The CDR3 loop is CASSLVGRDEQFF. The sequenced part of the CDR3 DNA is TGTGCCAGCAGCTTAGTCGGTAGGGATGAG.

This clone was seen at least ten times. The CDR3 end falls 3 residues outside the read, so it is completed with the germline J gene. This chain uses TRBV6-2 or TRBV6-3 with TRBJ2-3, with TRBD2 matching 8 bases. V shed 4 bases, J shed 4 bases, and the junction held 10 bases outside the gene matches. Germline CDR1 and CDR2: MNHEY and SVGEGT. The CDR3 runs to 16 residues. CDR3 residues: CASSSQGLGISDTQYF. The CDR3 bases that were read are TGTGCCAGCAGTTCCCAGGGACTAGGGATTTCAGATACG.

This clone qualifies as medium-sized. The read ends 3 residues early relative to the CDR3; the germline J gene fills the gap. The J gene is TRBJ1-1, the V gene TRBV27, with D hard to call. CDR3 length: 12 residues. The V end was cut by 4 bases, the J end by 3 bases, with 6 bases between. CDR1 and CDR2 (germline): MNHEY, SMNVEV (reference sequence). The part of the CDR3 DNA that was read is TGTGCCAGCAGTTCAGGCCACACTGAA. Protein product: CASSSGHTE. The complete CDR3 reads CASSSGHTEAFF.

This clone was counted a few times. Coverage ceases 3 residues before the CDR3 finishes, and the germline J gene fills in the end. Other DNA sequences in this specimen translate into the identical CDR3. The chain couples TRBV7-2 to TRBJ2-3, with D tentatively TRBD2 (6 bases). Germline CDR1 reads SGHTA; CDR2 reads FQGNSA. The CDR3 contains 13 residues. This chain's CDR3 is CASSDPPGLSQYF. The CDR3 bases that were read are TGTGCCAGCAGCGATCCGCCGGGACTGTCG.

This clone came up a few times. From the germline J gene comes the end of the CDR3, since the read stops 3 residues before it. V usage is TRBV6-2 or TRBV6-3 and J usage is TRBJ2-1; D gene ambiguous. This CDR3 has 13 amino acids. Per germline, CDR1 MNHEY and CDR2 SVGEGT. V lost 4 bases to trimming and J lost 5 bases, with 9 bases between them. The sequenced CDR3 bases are TGTGCCAGCAGTTGGCCGCCAGACAATGAG. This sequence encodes CASSWPPDNE. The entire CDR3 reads CASSWPPDNEQFF.

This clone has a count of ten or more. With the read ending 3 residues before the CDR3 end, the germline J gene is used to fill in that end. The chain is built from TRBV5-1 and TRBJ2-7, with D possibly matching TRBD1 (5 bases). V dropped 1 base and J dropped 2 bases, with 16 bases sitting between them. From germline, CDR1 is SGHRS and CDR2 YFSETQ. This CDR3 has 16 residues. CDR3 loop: CASSLRQGNQAYEQYF. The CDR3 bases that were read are TGCGCCAGCAGCTTGAGGCAGGGCAACCAAGCCTACGAG.

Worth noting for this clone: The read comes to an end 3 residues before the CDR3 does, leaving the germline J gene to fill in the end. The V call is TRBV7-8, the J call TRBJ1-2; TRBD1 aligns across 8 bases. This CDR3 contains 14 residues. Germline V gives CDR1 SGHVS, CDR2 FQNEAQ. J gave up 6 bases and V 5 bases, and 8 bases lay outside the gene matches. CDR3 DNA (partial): TGTGCCAGCAGCATTGGACAGGGCGGGCATGGC. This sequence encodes CASSIGQGGHG. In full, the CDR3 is CASSIGQGGHGYTF.